This T cell receptor (beta chain) came from a study of blood T cell repertoires in COVID-19. For the study at large: Sources were T cells, B-cell-depleted T cells, or PBMCs; the material itself was cDNA or gDNA.

The authors' processing: Estimation of nucleated cell counts was performed using reference gene primer amplification. TCRdb's copy holds only in-frame clones and misses some; the assay was immunoSEQ multiplex PCR. V and J calls and clone size are those listed in that table; D and trimming were worked out from the DNA. This sample yields roughly 130,000 clones, of which approximately 88% are seen a single time; roughly an eighth belongs to the top ten. Trimming at V came to 3 bases and at J to 8 bases, leaving 8 bases not matched to a gene. Germline values: CDR1 SGDLS, CDR2 YYNGEE. The CDR3 totals 15 residues.

The chain couples TRBV9 to TRBJ2-1, with 10 nucleotides matching TRBD1. The TCR was taken from a woman aged 25 to 39 who had recovered from COVID-19. Input material: peripheral blood. CDR3 in amino acids: CASSGRQGAGYEQFF. The CDR3 region has the DNA TGTGCCAGCAGCGGAAGACAGGGGGCTGGTTATGAGCAGTTCTTC.